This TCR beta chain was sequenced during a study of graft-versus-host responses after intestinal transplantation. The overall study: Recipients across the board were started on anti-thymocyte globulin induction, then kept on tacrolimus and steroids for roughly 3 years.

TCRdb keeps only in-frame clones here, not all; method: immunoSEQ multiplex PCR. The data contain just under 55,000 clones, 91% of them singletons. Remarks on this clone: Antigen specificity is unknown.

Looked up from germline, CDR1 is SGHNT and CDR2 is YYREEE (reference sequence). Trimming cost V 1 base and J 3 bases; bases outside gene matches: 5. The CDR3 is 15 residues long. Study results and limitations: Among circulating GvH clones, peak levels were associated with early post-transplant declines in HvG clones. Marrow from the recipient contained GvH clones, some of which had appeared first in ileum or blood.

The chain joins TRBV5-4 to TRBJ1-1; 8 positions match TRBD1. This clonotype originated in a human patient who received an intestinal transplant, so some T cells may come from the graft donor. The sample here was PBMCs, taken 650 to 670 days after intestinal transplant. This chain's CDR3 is CASSLSLQGDTEAFF. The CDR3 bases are TGTGCCAGCAGCTTGAGTCTACAGGGGGACACTGAAGCTTTCTTT.